One TCR beta chain is described in this entry. The target antigen is unknown. Stated time point: pretreatment peripheral blood. A total of 1 to 8 samples per patient were collected pretreatment and on-treatment. V trimming: 9 bases; J trimming: 6 bases; junction bases outside the gene matches: 7. This CDR3 comprises 12 residues. CDR1 is SNHLY and CDR2 is FYNNEI in the germline V gene. Method: immunoSEQ multiplex PCR; TCRdb's copy keeps in-frame clones and lacks some. The sample consists of about 80,000 clones, around four fifths of them appearing once. This sample is part of a study of PD-L1 blockade in urothelial cancer. Study-level results: Better survival was predicted when blood TCR clonality before treatment fell below the median.

The V call is TRBV2, the J call TRBJ1-2; 7 nucleotides line up with TRBD1. The material sequenced was PBMCs, taken around atezolizumab (anti-PD-L1) treatment. The source of this sequence is a man between 35 and 55 years old with urothelial cancer. The CDR3 region has the DNA TGTGCCAGTCGACAGGGATTTGATGGCTACACCTTC. It encodes CASRQGFDGYTF.